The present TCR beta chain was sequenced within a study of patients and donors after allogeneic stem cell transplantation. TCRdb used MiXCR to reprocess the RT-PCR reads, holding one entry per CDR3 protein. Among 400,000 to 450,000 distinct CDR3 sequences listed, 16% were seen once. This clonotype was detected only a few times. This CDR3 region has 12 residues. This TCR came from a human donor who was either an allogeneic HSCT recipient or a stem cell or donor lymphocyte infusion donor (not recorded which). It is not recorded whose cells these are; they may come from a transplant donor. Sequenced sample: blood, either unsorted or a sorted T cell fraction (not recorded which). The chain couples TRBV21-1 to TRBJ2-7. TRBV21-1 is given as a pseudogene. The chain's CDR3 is CASRVNPYEQYF. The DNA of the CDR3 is TGTGCCAGCAGAGTCAATCCCTACGAGCAGTACTTC.